A single sample is the source of the 8 T cell receptor beta chains below, sequenced in a study of T-cell reconstitution after alpha-beta-depleted transplantation in children. Preparation of the TCRbeta library used unique molecular identifiers. Each CDR3 protein gets one entry after TCRdb re-called the PCR reads with MiXCR. The sample shows over 550,000 distinct CDR3 sequences, 8% to 11% of them seen only once. The starting material was PBMCs from the stem cell graft donor, obtained from the stem cell graft. Receptors were obtained from a human donor who donated a stem cell graft to a child with acute myeloid leukemia.

Note on this clonotype: No conserved phenylalanine or tryptophan is present at the end of the CDR3, so a read error is the likely explanation. The chain recombines TRBV6-5 with TRBJ2-5; D is unclear. The CDR3 sequence is 15 residues long. Deletions cut 0 bases from V and 2 bases from J, with 10 bases between. Germline CDR1 MNHEY, CDR2 SVGAGI. The CDR3: CASSYSILNQETQYS. The CDR3 coding sequence is TGTGCCAGCAGTTACTCGATTCTCAATCAAGAGACCCAGTACTCC.

CDR3 in DNA: TGTGCCAGCAGTGAGGATAGGGGATTACATTTT. Its protein is CASSEDRGLHF. The V gene is TRBV6-1, the J gene TRBJ1-5; weak D call: TRBD1 (5 bases). In germline, CDR1 is MNHNS, CDR2 SASEGT. Deletions cut 3 bases from V and 16 bases from J, with 13 bases between. CDR3 length: 11 residues.

The table lists this clonotype with many counts. This chain's CDR3 is CATSHNTGGNEQYF. CDR3 DNA: TGTGCCACCAGTCACAATACAGGGGGCAACGAGCAGTACTTC. The chain recombines TRBV15 with TRBJ2-7; 9 bases line up with TRBD1. The CDR3 has 14 residues. Germline V gene data show CDR1 as LNHNV and CDR2 as YYDKDF (reference sequence). J was trimmed by 5 bases and V by 6 bases; bases with no gene match: 8. The variable domain in full, completed from reference TRBV15 and TRBJ2-7, reads DAMVIQNPRYQVTQFGKPVTLSCSQTLNHNVMYWYQQKSSQAPKLLFHYYDKDFNNEADTPDNFQSRRPNTSFCFLDIRSPGLGDTAMYLCATSHNTGGNEQYFGPGTRLTVT.

The CDR3: CASSLALGLAGGTDTQYF. The CDR3 nucleotides read TGTGCCAGCAGTTTAGCGCTGGGACTAGCGGGAGGTACAGATACGCAGTATTTT. The chain carries TRBV12-3 or TRBV12-4 and TRBJ2-3; 15 bases align to TRBD2. This CDR3 is built from 18 residues. V trimming: 0 bases; J trimming: 3 bases; junction bases outside the gene matches: 4.

The rearrangement uses TRBV27 and TRBJ2-7; weak D call: TRBD2 (6 bases). Germline loops: CDR1 MNHEY, CDR2 SMNVEV (reference sequence). With 0 bases removed from V and 3 bases from J, the gap between germline ends came to 9 bases. This CDR3 comprises 14 residues. The CDR3 region is CASSLSGGVYEQYF. CDR3 bases: TGTGCCAGCAGTTTATCGGGCGGGGTCTACGAGCAGTACTTC.

V and J are TRBV5-1 and TRBJ1-2, with 12 bases identical to TRBD1. V dropped 4 bases and J dropped 4; count of bases not matched to a gene: 5. The CDR3 is 15 residues long. From germline, CDR1 is SGHRS and CDR2 YFSETQ. CDR3 sequence (DNA): TGCGCCAGCAGCCCCGGGACAGGGGGCACCTATGGCTACACCTTC. It is translated as CASSPGTGGTYGYTF.

This chain joins TRBV15 and TRBJ2-2; unclear D gene. Trimming removed 0 bases at V and 7 bases at J, with 9 bases between. Germline V gene data show CDR1 as LNHNV and CDR2 as YYDKDF (reference sequence). The length of the CDR3 is 14 residues. CDR3 in amino acids: CATSRERWSGELFF. The CDR3 region has the DNA TGTGCCACCAGCAGAGAGAGATGGAGCGGGGAGCTGTTTTTT.

This clonotype was seen only a few times. The chain links TRBV5-1 to TRBJ2-4, with TRBD1 matching 7 bases. V lost 4 bases to trimming and J lost 3 bases; unmatched junction nucleotides: 7. The germline gives CDR1 SGHRS, CDR2 YFSETQ. CDR3 length: 15 amino acids. This CDR3 is CASSPARDSKNIQYF. For the CDR3, the DNA is TGCGCCAGCAGCCCCGCCCGGGACAGCAAAAACATTCAGTACTTC.